Below, 20 T cell receptor beta chains from the same sample are listed, as sequenced in a study of T cell responses to AZD1222 COVID-19 vaccine. Clones were read by immunoSEQ multiplex PCR, and TCRdb kept only the in-frame ones, dropping some. The table shows approximately 100,000 clones, with about 89% occurring only once. Sequences were derived from peripheral blood, sampled on day 0 of AZD1222 vaccination. The receptors were sampled from an adult in good health.

V is TRBV7-9 and J is TRBJ2-7; D not resolved. CDR3 length: 12 residues. Looked up from germline, CDR1 is SEHNR and CDR2 is FQNEAQ (reference sequence). Trimming pared 5 bases from V and 4 bases from J, leaving 9 bases between. CDR3 nucleotide sequence: TGTGCCAGCAGCCTGTCCAGGTACGAGCAGTACTTC. This encodes CASSLSRYEQYF.

The chain couples TRBV10-3 to TRBJ2-7; possibly TRBD2 for D (6 bases). CDR1 and CDR2 (germline): ENHRY, SYGVKD. CDR3 length: 14 amino acids. The ends were cut back, 7 bases at V and 0 bases at J, with 13 bases in the middle. In DNA, the CDR3 is TGTGCCATCACATCCAGACTAGGCTCCTACGAGCAGTACTTC. This encodes CAITSRLGSYEQYF.

The chain has TRBV6-6 and TRBJ1-2; D is unresolved. Germline V lookup: CDR1 MNHNY, CDR2 SVGAGI (reference sequence). Deletions cut 6 bases from V and 1 base from J, with 12 bases between. This CDR3 is 14 amino acids long. In DNA form, the CDR3 reads TGTGCCAGCAGCTACGGCGGGAGTAACTATGGCTACACCTTC. Amino acids: CASSYGGSNYGYTF.

The chain employs TRBV2 and TRBJ2-1; D unclear. The V gene's germline CDR1 is SNHLY and CDR2 FYNNEI. The CDR3 runs to 16 residues. V lost 5 bases to trimming and J lost 0 bases, with 14 bases between them. The CDR3 DNA is TGTGCCAGCAGTAATTCACCCCAGAGCTCCTACAATGAGCAGTTCTTC. Translated: CASSNSPQSSYNEQFF. Full variable domain (outside the CDR3, taken from reference TRBV2 and TRBJ2-1): EPEVTQTPSHQVTQMGQEVILRCVPISNHLYFYWYRQILGQKVEFLVSFYNNEISEKSEIFDDQFSVERPDGSNFTLKIRSTKLEDSAMYFCASSNSPQSSYNEQFFGPGTRLTVL.

The rearrangement uses TRBV5-6 and TRBJ2-5; TRBD1 might be the D (6 bases). CDR1 SGHDT and CDR2 YYEEEE come from the germline V gene. The length of the CDR3 is 13 residues. Between the trimmed V and J ends, which lost 8 bases and 5 bases, there was a span of 16 bases. The CDR3 spells CASNPGVHETQYF. CDR3 DNA sequence: TGTGCCAGTAATCCAGGGGTCCACGAGACCCAGTACTTC.

The V and J genes are TRBV19 and TRBJ1-2; 7 nucleotides align to TRBD1. Germline loops: CDR1 LNHDA, CDR2 SQIVND (reference sequence). The CDR3 runs 14 residues. After removal of 5 bases from V and 6 bases from J, the junction contained 9 bases not matched to a gene. For the CDR3, the DNA is TGTGCCAGTAGTGGCCTAAGACAGGGTCATGGCTACACCTTC. Translated: CASSGLRQGHGYTF. Full variable domain (remainder filled in from reference TRBV19 and TRBJ1-2): DGGITQSPKYLFRKEGQNVTLSCEQNLNHDAMYWYRQDPGQGLRLIYYSQIVNDFQKGDIAEGYSVSREKKESFPLTVTSAQKNPTAFYLCASSGLRQGHGYTFGSGTRLTVV.

The DNA for the CDR3 is TGTGCCAGTAGTATAATACAGGATAGCAATCAGCCCCAGCATTTT. Translating gives CASSIIQDSNQPQHF. The chain employs TRBV19 and TRBJ1-5; weak D call: TRBD1 (5 bases). This CDR3 spans 15 amino acids. In germline, CDR1 is LNHDA, CDR2 SQIVND (reference sequence). The V and J ends lost 2 bases and 0 bases respectively, with 8 bases between them.

J is TRBJ1-2 and V is TRBV7-8, with D uncertain. Deletions cut 7 bases from V and 4 bases from J, with 19 bases between. CDR1 and CDR2 (germline): SGHVS, FQNEAQ. The CDR3 runs 15 residues. The CDR3 DNA sequence: TGTGCCAGCACGACTAGTGGGTACAGTTCCTATGGCTACACCTTC. It encodes CASTTSGYSSYGYTF.

The chain joins TRBV12-5 to TRBJ1-5; D is uncertain. V was pared by 4 bases and J by 1 base, with 8 bases between. CDR1 and CDR2 (germline): LGHNT, FRNRAP. This CDR3 is 14 amino acids long. The CDR3 sequence is CASGYASSNQPQHF. The CDR3 bases are TGTGCTAGTGGTTACGCCAGCAGCAATCAGCCCCAGCATTTT. The variable domain in full, with the rest retrieved from reference TRBV12-5 and TRBJ1-5, is DARVTQTPRHKVTEMGQEVTMRCQPILGHNTVFWYRQTMMQGLELLAYFRNRAPLDDSGMPKDRFSAEMPDATLATLKIQPSEPRDSAVYFCASGYASSNQPQHFGDGTRLSIL.

The chain recombines TRBV2 with TRBJ2-5; a possible D gene is TRBD1 (6 bases). CDR3 length: 18 residues. From germline, CDR1 is SNHLY and CDR2 FYNNEI. Deletions cut 2 bases from V and 1 base from J, with 20 bases between. This CDR3 reads CASSEPDPPQGTQETQYF. CDR3 sequence (DNA): TGTGCCAGCAGTGAACCCGACCCCCCACAGGGTACCCAAGAGACCCAGTACTTC. Full variable domain (outside the CDR3, taken from reference TRBV2 and TRBJ2-5): EPEVTQTPSHQVTQMGQEVILRCVPISNHLYFYWYRQILGQKVEFLVSFYNNEISEKSEIFDDQFSVERPDGSNFTLKIRSTKLEDSAMYFCASSEPDPPQGTQETQYFGPGTRLLVL.

The chain links TRBV29-1 to TRBJ1-2, with no clear D. The CDR3 runs 14 residues. Trimming cost V 4 bases and J 3 bases, with 15 bases left between them. CDR1 and CDR2 from the germline V gene are SQVTM and ANQGSEA. The CDR3 nucleotides read TGCAGCGTTGGGAGTCTCCCAAACGACTATGGCTACACCTTC. Translation: CSVGSLPNDYGYTF.

This clone was counted once. This chain links TRBV6-4 with TRBJ2-3; tentative D call: TRBD2 (6 bases). Trimming stripped 1 base from V and 6 bases from J, with 11 bases between. CDR1 MRHNA and CDR2 SNTAGT come from the germline V gene. This CDR3 is 14 amino acids long. The CDR3, as DNA: TGTGCCAGCAGTGACTTGCTGGGAGGCGATACGCAGTATTTT. Amino acid sequence: CASSDLLGGDTQYF.

The rearrangement links TRBV28 to TRBJ1-1; no clear D gene. The CDR3 has 13 amino acids. Trimming took off 4 bases at V and 6 bases at J, with 12 bases between the two ends. Germline V gene data show CDR1 as MDHEN and CDR2 as SYDVKM. The CDR3 coding sequence is TGTGCCAGCAGTTCGGACTATTACGCTGAAGCTTTCTTT. This sequence encodes CASSSDYYAEAFF.

V usage is TRBV15 and J usage is TRBJ2-3; 7 bases are shared with TRBD1. The CDR3 is 16 amino acids. Germline trimming cut 6 bases from V and 2 bases from J; bases unmatched to any gene: 11. Germline loops: CDR1 LNHNV, CDR2 YYDKDF (reference sequence). The CDR3 sequence is CATRTGTDSNTDTQYF. Here the CDR3 DNA reads TGTGCCACCAGGACCGGGACAGACTCGAACACAGATACGCAGTATTTT. Looking up the rest from reference TRBV15 and TRBJ2-3 gives the full variable domain: DAMVIQNPRYQVTQFGKPVTLSCSQTLNHNVMYWYQQKSSQAPKLLFHYYDKDFNNEADTPDNFQSRRPNTSFCFLDIRSPGLGDTAMYLCATRTGTDSNTDTQYFGPGTRLTVL.

The chain couples TRBV19 to TRBJ2-1; 8 nucleotides agree with TRBD1. Losses at the gene ends were 5 bases for V and 4 bases for J; bases not matched to a gene: 7. The CDR3 is made up of 15 amino acids. CDR1 is LNHDA and CDR2 is SQIVND in the germline V gene (reference sequence). The CDR3 reads CASSDQGAVYNEQFF. In nucleotides, the CDR3 is TGTGCCAGTAGTGACCAGGGGGCTGTATACAATGAGCAGTTCTTC.

The chain employs TRBV2 and TRBJ1-2; D gene unclear. V lost 7 bases, J lost 7 bases, and 16 bases lay in between. Germline lookup yields CDR1 SNHLY and CDR2 FYNNEI. This CDR3 region has 13 residues. The DNA for the CDR3 is TGTGCCAGCATTTTAAAGGGAGGTATTGGCTACACCTTC. Protein product: CASILKGGIGYTF.

This chain uses TRBV6-5 with TRBJ1-5; D possibly corresponds to TRBD1 (5 bases). The CDR3 has 15 amino acids. The V end was cut by 4 bases, the J end by 0 bases, with 10 bases between. Per germline, CDR1 MNHEY and CDR2 SVGAGI. CDR3 sequence reads: CASSSGGHSNQPQHF. In DNA, the CDR3 is TGTGCCAGCAGTTCCGGAGGACATAGCAATCAGCCCCAGCATTTT.

J is TRBJ1-3 and V is TRBV9, with TRBD1 as a possible D gene (5 bases). V was trimmed by 4 bases and J by 3 bases, leaving 20 bases between them. From germline, CDR1 is SGDLS and CDR2 YYNGEE. This CDR3 region has 17 residues. The CDR3 DNA sequence: TGTGCCAGCAGCCCACCAGGCAGGATTCAGGGTGGAAACACCATATATTTT. Protein product: CASSPPGRIQGGNTIYF.

The CDR3 loop reads CASSSGSPYEQYF. CDR3 sequence (DNA): TGTGCCAGCAGTTCCGGGAGCCCCTACGAGCAGTACTTC. The chain employs TRBV28 and TRBJ2-7; D might be TRBD2 (6 bases). The CDR3 runs to 13 residues. Trimming took 4 bases from V and 2 from J, leaving 9 bases between them. Germline V gene data show CDR1 as MDHEN and CDR2 as SYDVKM.

The chain uses TRBV9 and TRBJ1-1, with D possibly being TRBD1 (6 bases). Deletions cut 3 bases from V and 0 bases from J, with 15 bases between. This CDR3 has 16 residues. Germline V CDR1 and CDR2: SGDLS, YYNGEE. In DNA, the CDR3 is TGTGCCAGCAGCGGGCCTTACGGGACAATGAACACTGAAGCTTTCTTT. This sequence encodes CASSGPYGTMNTEAFF.